The sequence of this TCR gamma chain was determined in a study of gamma-delta chains in newborns, infants, children. Overall study context: Innate gammadelta T cells reportedly expand polyclonally right after birth, driven by microbial exposure, per the title.

There are 17 residues in the CDR3. Germline assignment: CDR1 GITISATS and CDR2 ISYDGTV (reference sequence). TCRdb used CATT to re-call clones from the reads. The data hold several hundred gamma-chain clones, with approximately 70% observed a single time. The sample comprised blood. TRGV9 is the V gene, and the J gene was not called. The TCR was taken from a child who was a newborn, infant or young child, either healthy, febrile or measles-vaccinated (not recorded which). This CDR3 is CALWEVLGEVGKKIKVF. For the CDR3, the DNA is TGTGCCTTGTGGGAGGTGCTTGGGGAGGTGGGCAAAAAAATCAAGGTCTTT.